This section outlines one T cell receptor (beta chain) sequence together with its context. The data belong to a study of T cell changes during pregnancy in multiple sclerosis. Produced via immunoSEQ multiplex PCR; TCRdb's table is partial and in-frame only. There are approximately 20,000 clones in the sample; roughly 88% occur only once, and roughly 5% lies in the top ten. Deletions cut 10 bases from V and 2 bases from J, with 15 bases between. The germline gives CDR1 SNHLY, CDR2 FYNNEI. CDR3 length: 14 residues. The starting material was CD8+ T cells from peripheral blood mononuclear cells, obtained in the third trimester of pregnancy. The TCR was taken from a female donor in good health, enrolled as a control in a pregnancy study. The rearrangement joins TRBV2 to TRBJ1-3; D not resolved. The CDR3 sequence: CATVERAAGNTIYF. Here the CDR3 DNA reads TGTGCCACAGTGGAGAGGGCTGCTGGAAACACCATATATTTT.